The entry that follows covers one TCR beta chain sequence. The data belong to a study of blood T cell repertoires in COVID-19. Background on the study: T cells, B-cell-depleted T cells, or PBMCs provided the cDNA or gDNA that served as material.

Germline loops: CDR1 SGHRS, CDR2 YFSETQ. The CDR3 has 13 amino acids. The V end lost 1 base, the J end lost 5 bases, and 7 bases lay between the germline ends. Original handling: Estimates of nucleated cell counts were drawn from the amplification of reference gene primers. Measured with immunoSEQ multiplex PCR; TCRdb has only the in-frame clones, and not every one. The DNA gave D and trimming, while V, J and clone size come from that table. The sample lists 150,000 to 250,000 clones, roughly 83% occurring once. Patients of the Seattle cohort, enrolled during active infection, were followed longitudinally.

V and J are TRBV5-1 and TRBJ2-1; D is unclear. The specimen was peripheral blood. The sequence derives from a woman between 40 and 55 years old with COVID-19, enrolled during active disease. CDR3 DNA: TGCGCCAGCAGCTTGCAGGTACACAATGAGCAGTTCTTC. Encoded protein: CASSLQVHNEQFF.